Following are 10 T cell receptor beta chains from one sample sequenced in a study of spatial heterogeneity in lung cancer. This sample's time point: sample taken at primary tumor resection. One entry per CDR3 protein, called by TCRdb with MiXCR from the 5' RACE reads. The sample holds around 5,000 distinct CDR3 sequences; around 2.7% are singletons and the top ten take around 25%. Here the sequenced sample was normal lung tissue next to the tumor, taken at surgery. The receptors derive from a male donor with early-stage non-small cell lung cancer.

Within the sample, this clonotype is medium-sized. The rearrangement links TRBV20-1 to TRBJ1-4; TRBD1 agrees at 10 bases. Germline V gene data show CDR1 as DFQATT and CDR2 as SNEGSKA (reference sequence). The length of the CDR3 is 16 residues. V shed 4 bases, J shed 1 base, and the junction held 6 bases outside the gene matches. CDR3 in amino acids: CSAKGDRGGTNEKLFF. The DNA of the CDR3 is TGCAGTGCTAAGGGGGACAGGGGAGGAACTAATGAAAAACTGTTTTTT.

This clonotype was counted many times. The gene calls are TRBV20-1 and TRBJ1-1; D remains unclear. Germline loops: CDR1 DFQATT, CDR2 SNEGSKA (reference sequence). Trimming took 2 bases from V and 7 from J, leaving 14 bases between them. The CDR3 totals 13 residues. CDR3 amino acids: CSARHTTGFEAFF. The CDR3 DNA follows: TGCAGTGCTAGACATACAACCGGGTTTGAAGCTTTCTTT.

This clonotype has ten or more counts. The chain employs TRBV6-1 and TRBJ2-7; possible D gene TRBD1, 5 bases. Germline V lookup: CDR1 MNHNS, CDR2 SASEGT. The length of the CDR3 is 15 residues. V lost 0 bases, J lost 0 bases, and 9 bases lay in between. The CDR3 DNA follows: TGTGCCAGCAGTGAAGCGCAGGGCGGCTCCTACGAGCAGTACTTC. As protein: CASSEAQGGSYEQYF.

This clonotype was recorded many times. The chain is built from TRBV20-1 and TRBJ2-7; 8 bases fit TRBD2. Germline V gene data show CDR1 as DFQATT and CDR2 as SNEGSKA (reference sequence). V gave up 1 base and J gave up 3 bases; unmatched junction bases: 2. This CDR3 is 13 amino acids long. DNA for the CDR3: TGCAGTGCTAGAGGCAGCGGGGGCTACGAGCAGTACGTC. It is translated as CSARGSGGYEQYV.

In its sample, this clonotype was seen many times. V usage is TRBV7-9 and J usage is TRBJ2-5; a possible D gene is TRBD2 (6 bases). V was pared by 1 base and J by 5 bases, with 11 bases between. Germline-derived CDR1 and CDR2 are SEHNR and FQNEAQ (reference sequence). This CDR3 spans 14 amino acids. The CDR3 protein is CASSLGGGWETQYF. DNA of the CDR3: TGTGCCAGCAGCTTAGGAGGAGGGTGGGAGACCCAGTACTTC.

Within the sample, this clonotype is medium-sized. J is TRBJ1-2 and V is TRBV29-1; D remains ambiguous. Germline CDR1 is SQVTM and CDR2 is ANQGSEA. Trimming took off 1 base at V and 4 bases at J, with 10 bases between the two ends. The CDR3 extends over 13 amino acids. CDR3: CSVEAQSSYGYTF. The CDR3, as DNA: TGCAGCGTTGAAGCGCAGAGCTCCTATGGCTACACCTTC.

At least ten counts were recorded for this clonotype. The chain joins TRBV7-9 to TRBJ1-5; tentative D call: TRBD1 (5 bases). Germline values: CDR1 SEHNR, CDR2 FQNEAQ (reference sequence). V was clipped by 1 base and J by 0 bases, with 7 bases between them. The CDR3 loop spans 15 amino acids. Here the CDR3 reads CASSLGDHSNQPQHF. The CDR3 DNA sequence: TGTGCCAGCAGCTTAGGGGACCATAGCAATCAGCCCCAGCATTTT. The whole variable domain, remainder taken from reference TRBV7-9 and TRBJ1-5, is DTGVSQNPRHKITKRGQNVTFRCDPISEHNRLYWYRQTLGQGPEFLTYFQNEAQLEKSRLLSDRFSAERPKGSFSTLEIQRTEQGDSAMYLCASSLGDHSNQPQHFGDGTRLSIL.

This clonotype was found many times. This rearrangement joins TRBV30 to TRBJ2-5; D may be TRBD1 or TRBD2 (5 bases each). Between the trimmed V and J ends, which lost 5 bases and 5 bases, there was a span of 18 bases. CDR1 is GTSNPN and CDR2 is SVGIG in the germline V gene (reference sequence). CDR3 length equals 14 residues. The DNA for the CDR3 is TGTGCCTGGTCCCACGGGGCCACTGATGAGACCCAGTACTTC. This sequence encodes CAWSHGATDETQYF.

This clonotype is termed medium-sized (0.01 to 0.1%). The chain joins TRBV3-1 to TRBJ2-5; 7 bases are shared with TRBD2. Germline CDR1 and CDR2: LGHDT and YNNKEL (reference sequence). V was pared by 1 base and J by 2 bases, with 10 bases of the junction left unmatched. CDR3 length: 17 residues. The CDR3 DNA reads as TGTGCCAGCAGCCAAGTTGACTCTAGCGGAGCACAAGAGACCCAGTACTTC. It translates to CASSQVDSSGAQETQYF.

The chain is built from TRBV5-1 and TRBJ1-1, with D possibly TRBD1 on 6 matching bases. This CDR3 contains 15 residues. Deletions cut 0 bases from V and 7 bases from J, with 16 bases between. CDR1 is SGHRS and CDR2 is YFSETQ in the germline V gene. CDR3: CASSLVVRGGDEAFF. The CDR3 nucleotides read TGCGCCAGCAGCTTGGTTGTAAGGGGGGGAGATGAAGCTTTCTTT.